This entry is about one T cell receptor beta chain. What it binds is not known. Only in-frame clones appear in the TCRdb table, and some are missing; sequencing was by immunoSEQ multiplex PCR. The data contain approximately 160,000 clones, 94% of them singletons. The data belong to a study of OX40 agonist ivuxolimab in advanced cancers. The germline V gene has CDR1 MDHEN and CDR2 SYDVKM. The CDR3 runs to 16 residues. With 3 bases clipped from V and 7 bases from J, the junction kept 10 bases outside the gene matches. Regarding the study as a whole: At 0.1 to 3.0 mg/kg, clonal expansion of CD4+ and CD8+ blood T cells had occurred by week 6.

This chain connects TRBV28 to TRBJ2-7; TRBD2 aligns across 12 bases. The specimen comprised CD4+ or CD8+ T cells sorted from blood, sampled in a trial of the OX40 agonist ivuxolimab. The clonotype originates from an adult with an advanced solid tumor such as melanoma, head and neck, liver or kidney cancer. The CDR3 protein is CASSLLAGGPGGEQYF. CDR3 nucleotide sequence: TGTGCCAGCAGTTTGCTAGCGGGAGGGCCGGGGGGAGAGCAGTACTTC.